This TCR beta chain was observed in a study of beta chain features in type 1 diabetes. After removal of 2 bases from V and 4 bases from J, the junction contained 5 bases not matched to a gene. The germline V gene encodes CDR1 SNHLY and CDR2 FYNNEI. The CDR3 is made up of 15 amino acids. What was sequenced were expressed TCRB transcripts, since all of the isolated RNA had been reverse transcribed. TCRdb's table, derived via immunoSEQ multiplex PCR, lists solely in-frame clones and lacks some. Of over 150,000 clones listed, about an eighth are singletons. The receptor was isolated from a woman under 30 in good health. Sequencing was performed on central memory CD4+ T cells from blood. This chain joins TRBV2 and TRBJ2-1, with 7 bases that match TRBD2. The CDR3 DNA reads TGTGCCAGCAGTGAACTAGCGGCGCCTTACAATGAGCAGTTCTTC. It codes for CASSELAAPYNEQFF. The full variable domain, rest sourced from reference TRBV2 and TRBJ2-1, is EPEVTQTPSHQVTQMGQEVILRCVPISNHLYFYWYRQILGQKVEFLVSFYNNEISEKSEIFDDQFSVERPDGSNFTLKIRSTKLEDSAMYFCASSELAAPYNEQFFGPGTRLTVL.